The 25 T cell receptor beta chains in this list originate from one sample, sequenced in a study of molecular identifiers for immune sequencing clone quantification. A single record per CDR3 protein comes from TCRdb applying MiXCR to the PCR reads. The sample consists of 250,000 to 350,000 distinct CDR3 sequences, about a fifth of them appearing once. The sample taken for sequencing was naive CD8+ T cells from blood, with Jurkat cell RNA spiked in. Subset noted: FACS-sorted CD8+CD4-CCR7+CD45RA+ naive T cells. The receptors derive from a human donor in good health. Some libraries in this study had Jurkat cell RNA spiked in.

Comment on this clonotype: This may stem from a read error, because a much larger clone lies one nucleotide away. The V and J genes are TRBV7-6 and TRBJ2-3, with 12 nucleotides matching TRBD2. The V segment lost 5 bases and the J segment 2 bases; nucleotides outside the gene matches: 8. CDR1 SGHVS and CDR2 FNYEAQ come from the germline V gene. This CDR3 region has 17 residues. CDR3 region: CASSTRLAGALTDTQYF. The CDR3, as DNA: TGTGCCAGCAGCACAAGACTAGCGGGAGCTCTCACAGATACGCAGTATTTT.

This clonotype was detected many times. This rearrangement joins TRBV5-5 to TRBJ1-4; no definite D call. Germline-derived CDR1 and CDR2 are SGHKS and YYEKEE (reference sequence). CDR3 size: 16 residues. V was pared by 1 base and J by 0 bases, with 10 bases between. Written as DNA, the CDR3 is TGTGCCAGCAGCTTGTGGCCGGCAGCAACTAATGAAAAACTGTTTTTT. The encoded protein is CASSLWPAATNEKLFF.

This clonotype occurred a few times. Sequence at one end of the junction differs from germline and may be a read error. This sequence joins TRBV13 and TRBJ2-7, with a tentative D call TRBD2 (7 bases). Germline V gene sequence: CDR1 PRHDT, CDR2 FYEKMQ (reference sequence). The CDR3 totals 12 residues. CDR3 amino acids: CASSLEGGDLDF. The CDR3 coding sequence is TGTGCCAGCAGCTTAGAGGGGGGGGATTTGGACTTC.

This clonotype showed up just a few times. CDR3 loop: CASIRANTGELFF. CDR3 bases: TGTGCCAGCATTAGGGCAAACACCGGGGAGCTGTTTTTT. This chain links TRBV6-2 or TRBV6-3 with TRBJ2-2; D unclear. Trimming cost V 7 bases and J 2 bases, with 8 bases left between them. CDR1 and CDR2 (germline): MNHEY, SVGEGT. The CDR3 spans 13 residues.

This clonotype was recorded many times. The chain carries TRBV13 and TRBJ2-3; possibly TRBD2 for D (5 bases). Deletions cut 4 bases from V and 6 bases from J, with 17 bases between. The germline CDR1 and CDR2 sequences are PRHDT and FYEKMQ (reference sequence). This CDR3 comprises 15 residues. The CDR3 protein is CASSSSAARADTQYF. Written as DNA, the CDR3 is TGTGCCAGCAGCTCATCGGCCGCGAGGGCGGATACGCAGTATTTT.

Worth noting for this clonotype: Here the CDR3 omits its conserved ending phenylalanine or tryptophan, so a read error is the likely source. The DNA of the CDR3 is TGTGCCAGCAGTCCTCGGACAGTCATGAACACTGAAGCTTTCCTT. As protein: CASSPRTVMNTEAFL. The chain links TRBV12-3 or TRBV12-4 to TRBJ1-1; a possible D gene is TRBD1 (6 bases). This CDR3 region has 15 residues. V lost 5 bases, J lost 0 bases, and 13 bases lay in between.

This clonotype was seen repeatedly, ten times or more. V and J are TRBV9 and TRBJ1-3; D is ambiguous. This CDR3 has 15 amino acids. Trimming took 3 bases from V and 1 from J, leaving 11 bases between them. The germline V gene encodes CDR1 SGDLS and CDR2 YYNGEE. The CDR3, as DNA: TGTGCCAGCAGCGAGGACTACACTTCTGGAAACACCATATATTTT. It translates to CASSEDYTSGNTIYF.

Concerning this clonotype: With a much larger clone just one base away, this may be a read error. V is TRBV9 and J is TRBJ1-5; D might be TRBD1 (6 bases). Germline V gene data show CDR1 as SGDLS and CDR2 as YYNGEE. The length of the CDR3 is 15 residues. This chain's CDR3 is CASSVSYGGNLPQHF. For the CDR3, the DNA is TGTGCCAGCAGCGTAAGTTATGGGGGCAATCTGCCCCAGCATTTT. The entire variable domain, with the rest obtained from reference TRBV9 and TRBJ1-5, is as follows: DSGVTQTPKHLITATGQRVTLRCSPRSGDLSVYWYQQSLDQGLQFLIQYYNGEERAKGNILERFSAQQFPDLHSELNLSSLELGDSALYFCASSVSYGGNLPQHFGDGTRLSIL.

This clonotype was recorded at least ten times. The genes are TRBV12-3 or TRBV12-4 and TRBJ1-5; 7 bases align to TRBD1. V lost 3 bases and J lost 2; bases outside the gene matches: 4. The CDR3 is made up of 15 amino acids. This CDR3 is CASSLEGARNQPQHF. As DNA, the CDR3 is TGTGCCAGCAGTTTGGAGGGGGCGCGCAATCAGCCCCAGCATTTT.

This clonotype was detected many times. The chain has TRBV6-5 and TRBJ2-2; 9 bases are shared with TRBD2. Germline V CDR1 and CDR2: MNHEY, SVGAGI. The CDR3 has 15 residues. The V gene end was trimmed by 3 bases and the J gene end by 6 bases; junction bases not matched to a gene: 5. The CDR3 loop reads CASSYGAGGAGELFF. CDR3 coding DNA: TGTGCCAGCAGTTATGGAGCGGGGGGTGCCGGGGAGCTGTTTTTT.

This clonotype was found many times. The genes are TRBV12-5 and TRBJ2-5; TRBD1 aligns across 8 bases. The germline CDR1 and CDR2 sequences are LGHNT and FRNRAP. The CDR3 totals 15 residues. V dropped 3 bases and J dropped 4; count of bases not matched to a gene: 7. The CDR3 nucleotides read TGTGCTAGTGGTTTTCAGGGGGCCGGAGGAGAGACCCAGTACTTC. It specifies CASGFQGAGGETQYF.

This clonotype was counted a few times. The junction departs from the called germline gene at one end, perhaps through a read error. The chain combines TRBV12-3 or TRBV12-4 with TRBJ1-1, with D possibly TRBD1 on 6 matching bases. There are 16 residues in the CDR3. The CDR3 nucleotides read TGTGCCAGCAGCTTAGGAGAACAGGGATGGAACACTGAAGCTTTCTTT. Residues: CASSLGEQGWNTEAFF.

This clonotype was picked up a small number of times. This sequence joins TRBV6-2 or TRBV6-3 and TRBJ2-2; D may match TRBD1 or TRBD2 (5 bases each). Trimming took off 2 bases at V and 4 bases at J, with 11 bases between the two ends. This CDR3 region has 15 residues. In germline, CDR1 is MNHEY, CDR2 SVGEGT. For the CDR3, the DNA is TGTGCCAGCAGTTACCCCCCAGGGAGCACCGGGGAGCTGTTTTTT. Residues: CASSYPPGSTGELFF.

This clonotype was counted many times. The V and J genes are TRBV20-1 and TRBJ2-7; no firm D call. Per germline, CDR1 DFQATT and CDR2 SNEGSKA (reference sequence). The V end was cut by 5 bases, the J end by 3 bases, with 8 bases between. The CDR3 totals 11 residues. The CDR3, as DNA: TGCAGTGCTGACGAGTACTACGAGCAGTACTTC. It codes for CSADEYYEQYF.

Turning to this clonotype: A read error may be the cause here, since a much bigger clone is one base away. The CDR3 carries no conserved terminal phenylalanine or tryptophan, so it likely arises from a read error. V is TRBV4-2 and J is TRBJ2-7; the match to TRBD2 covers 10 bases. The CDR3 extends over 17 amino acids. Germline V gene lookup returns CDR1 LGHNA and CDR2 YNFKEQ. J gave up 2 bases and V 5 bases, and 12 bases lay outside the gene matches. The CDR3 bases are TGTGCCAGCAGCTCGCGGCCGGGGACTAGCGTTACCTACGAGCAGTACCTC. Translation gives CASSSRPGTSVTYEQYL.

This clonotype was detected many times. CDR3: CASSQDSVPIYEQYF. CDR3 DNA: TGCGCCAGCAGCCAAGATTCAGTGCCCATTTACGAGCAGTACTTC. The rearrangement joins TRBV4-3 to TRBJ2-7; no reliable D call. CDR1 and CDR2 (germline): LGHNA, YSLEER. The CDR3 runs 15 residues. Trimming shortened V by 0 bases and J by 4 bases, and 13 bases separated the two germline ends.

This clonotype appeared many times. This chain uses TRBV7-6 with TRBJ2-2; 11 bases are a match to TRBD1. Germline V gives CDR1 SGHVS, CDR2 FNYEAQ. The CDR3 is 15 residues long. Trimming removed 6 bases from V and 7 bases from J; junction bases left unmatched: 7. In DNA form, the CDR3 reads TGTGCCAGCAGTACGGGGACAGGGGGGATCGGGGAGCTGTTTTTT. Translation gives CASSTGTGGIGELFF.

This clonotype was picked up a small number of times. A much more abundant neighbour one base away suggests this may be a read error. This rearrangement joins TRBV5-1 to TRBJ2-3; D is unclear. V was shortened by 1 base and J by 5 bases, with 11 bases between the two germline ends. In germline, CDR1 is SGHRS, CDR2 YFSETQ. The CDR3 consists of 14 residues. DNA of the CDR3: TGCGCCAGCAGCTTGTATGGTTACATAGATACGCAGTATTTT. Its translation: CASSLYGYIDTQYF.

The table lists this clonotype with many counts. The J gene is TRBJ1-4, the V gene TRBV28; D remains ambiguous. Germline assignment: CDR1 MDHEN and CDR2 SYDVKM. The CDR3 has 15 amino acids. The ends were cut back, 2 bases at V and 3 bases at J, with 10 bases in the middle. As DNA, the CDR3 is TGTGCCAGCAGTTTAAGTGTTTTACCTAATGAAAAACTGTTTTTT. Amino acid sequence: CASSLSVLPNEKLFF.

To note about this clonotype: One base away lies a much larger clone, so this may be a sequencing read error. The gene calls are TRBV28 and TRBJ1-5; 9 bases match TRBD1. CDR1 is MDHEN, CDR2 SYDVKM, per germline. CDR3 length: 16 residues. The DNA of the CDR3 is TGTGTCAGCAGTGATGGACAGGGGCTTAGCAATCAGCCCCAGCATTTT. Its protein product is CVSSDGQGLSNQPQHF.

This clonotype showed up many times. The chain carries TRBV7-9 and TRBJ1-5; the match to TRBD1 covers 9 bases. V shed 2 bases, J shed 4 bases, and the junction held 6 bases outside the gene matches. The CDR3 has 16 amino acids. Per the germline V gene, CDR1 is SEHNR and CDR2 is FQNEAQ (reference sequence). For the CDR3, the DNA is TGTGCCAGCAGCTTATCAGAAGGACAGGGGAATCAGCCCCAGCATTTT. As protein: CASSLSEGQGNQPQHF.

The sample holds a few counts of this clonotype. The chain uses TRBV13 and TRBJ2-1; D perhaps matches TRBD2 (6 bases). This CDR3 spans 16 amino acids. Germline CDR1 is PRHDT and CDR2 is FYEKMQ (reference sequence). The ends were cut back, 0 bases at V and 5 bases at J, with 14 bases in the middle. This CDR3 is CASSLGPGTLNNEQFF. The CDR3 region has the DNA TGTGCCAGCAGCTTAGGCCCCGGGACTCTCAACAATGAGCAGTTCTTC.

On this clonotype: A much larger clone sits a single nucleotide away, making a read error possible. The chain is built from TRBV28 and TRBJ2-2, with 14 bases that match TRBD2. Germline-derived CDR1 and CDR2 are MDHEN and SYDVKM. This CDR3 spans 17 amino acids. CDR3 sequence reads: CASTPGLAGATTGDLFF. Here the CDR3 DNA reads TGTGCCAGCACTCCGGGACTAGCGGGAGCGACCACCGGGGACCTGTTTTTT.

This clonotype has at least ten counts. This chain links TRBV28 with TRBJ2-3; no clear D. There are 17 residues in the CDR3. In germline, CDR1 is MDHEN, CDR2 SYDVKM. Trimming shortened V by 3 bases and J by 0 bases, and 16 bases separated the two germline ends. DNA of the CDR3: TGTGCCAGCAGTTTGTTCGTGGGCAGGAGAAGCACAGATACGCAGTATTTT. It codes for CASSLFVGRRSTDTQYF.

This clonotype was observed many times. J is TRBJ1-2 and V is TRBV7-9; no clear D gene. This CDR3 has 16 amino acids. Trimming left V 7 bases short and J 8 bases short, with 26 bases between. From germline, CDR1 is SEHNR and CDR2 FQNEAQ (reference sequence). The CDR3 here is CASNELGGVATRGYTF. The CDR3 DNA is TGTGCCAGCAACGAACTGGGCGGAGTGGCCACCAGGGGCTACACCTTC.